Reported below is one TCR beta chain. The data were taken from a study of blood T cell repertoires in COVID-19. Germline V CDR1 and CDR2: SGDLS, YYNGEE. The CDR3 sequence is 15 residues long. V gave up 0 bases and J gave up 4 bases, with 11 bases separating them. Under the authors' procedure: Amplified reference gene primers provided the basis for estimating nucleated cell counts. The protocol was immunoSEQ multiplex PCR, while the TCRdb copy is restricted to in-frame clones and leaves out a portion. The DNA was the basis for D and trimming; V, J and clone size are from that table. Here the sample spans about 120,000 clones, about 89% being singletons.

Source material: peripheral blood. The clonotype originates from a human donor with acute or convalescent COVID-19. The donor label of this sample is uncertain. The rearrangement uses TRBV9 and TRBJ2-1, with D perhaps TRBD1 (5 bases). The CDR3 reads CASSVDAGIYNEQFF. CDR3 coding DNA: TGTGCCAGCAGCGTAGATGCAGGGATTTACAATGAGCAGTTCTTC.